The present entry profiles one TCR beta chain with its context. This sample stems from a study of tumor T cells in aggressive B-cell lymphoma. Trimming cost V 5 bases and J 4 bases, with 18 bases left between them. The CDR3 covers 15 residues. Per the germline V gene, CDR1 is SQVTM and CDR2 is ANQGSEA. Clones were read by immunoSEQ multiplex PCR, and TCRdb kept only the in-frame ones, dropping some. The table has 3,900 or so clones, roughly 88% seen once. The chain joins TRBV29-1 to TRBJ2-1; weak D call: TRBD1 (6 bases). The sequence was obtained from an adult with diffuse large B cell lymphoma. Sample: tumor tissue. CDR3 loop: CSVLTGTQSYNEQFF. CDR3 nucleotides: TGCAGCGTTCTCACCGGGACACAATCTTACAATGAGCAGTTCTTC.